This T cell receptor (beta chain) was captured in a study of control samples from healthy donors and cancer patients. Assay used: immunoSEQ multiplex PCR; TCRdb lists only in-frame clones, some missing. Of 90,000 or so clones in the sample, about 85% were seen once. The ends lost 6 bases at V and 2 bases at J; junction bases unmatched: 4. CDR3 length: 14 amino acids. Germline loops: CDR1 MGHDK, CDR2 SYGVNS. This clonotype was obtained from a woman aged 45 to 65 in good health. The chain links TRBV25-1 to TRBJ2-3, with 8 positions matching TRBD2. What was sequenced was blood. The CDR3 is CASRLGLDTDTQYF. CDR3 nucleotide sequence: TGTGCCAGCAGGTTGGGACTAGACACAGATACGCAGTATTTT.